The subject of this entry is one T cell receptor beta chain. In the study's own analysis: The authors estimated nucleated cell counts from reference gene primer amplification. Sequencing was performed with immunoSEQ multiplex PCR; in TCRdb, only in-frame clones are kept and a portion is missing. That table gives V, J and clone size, and the DNA gave D and trimming. The sample gives around 100,000 clones, approximately 86% of which show up once; approximately 4% is in the top ten. The length of the CDR3 is 15 residues. The V end was cut by 1 base, the J end by 0 bases, with 9 bases between. Germline V gene data show CDR1 as LNHDA and CDR2 as SQIVND (reference sequence). The data originate from a study of blood T cell repertoires in COVID-19. Study in general: From the United States, Italy and Spain came samples of acute and convalescent COVID-19. T cells, B-cell-depleted T cells, or PBMCs provided the cDNA or gDNA that served as material.

The chain is built from TRBV19 and TRBJ1-2; D gene unclear. This clonotype was sampled from a man between 35 and 55 years old with acute or convalescent COVID-19. The sequenced material came from peripheral blood. The CDR3 loop is CASSIAGNSNYGYTF. Here the CDR3 DNA reads TGTGCCAGTAGTATAGCCGGGAACTCTAACTATGGCTACACCTTC. The entire variable domain, with the rest obtained from reference TRBV19 and TRBJ1-2, is as follows: DGGITQSPKYLFRKEGQNVTLSCEQNLNHDAMYWYRQDPGQGLRLIYYSQIVNDFQKGDIAEGYSVSREKKESFPLTVTSAQKNPTAFYLCASSIAGNSNYGYTFGSGTRLTVV.